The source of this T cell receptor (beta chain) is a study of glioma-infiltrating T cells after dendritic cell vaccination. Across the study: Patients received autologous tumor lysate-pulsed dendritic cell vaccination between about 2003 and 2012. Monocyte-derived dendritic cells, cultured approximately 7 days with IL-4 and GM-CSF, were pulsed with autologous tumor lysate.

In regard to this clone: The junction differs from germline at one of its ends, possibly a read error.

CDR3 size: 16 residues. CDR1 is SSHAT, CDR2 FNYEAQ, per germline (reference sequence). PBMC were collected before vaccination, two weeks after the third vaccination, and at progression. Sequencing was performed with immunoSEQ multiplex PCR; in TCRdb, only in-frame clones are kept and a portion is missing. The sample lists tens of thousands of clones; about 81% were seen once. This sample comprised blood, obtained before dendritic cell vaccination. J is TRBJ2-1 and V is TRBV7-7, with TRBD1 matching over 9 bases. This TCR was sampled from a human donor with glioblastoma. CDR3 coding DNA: TGTGCTAGCAGCGCCCAACCGGGACAGGGAGGGAATGAGCAGTTCTTC. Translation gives CASSAQPGQGGNEQFF.